The sequence of this TCR beta chain was determined in a study of chemoradiotherapy in HPV16-positive cancers. Study-wide findings and caveats: For HPV16-positive patients, expanding HPV-responsive T cells associated with longer recurrence-free survival. During treatment, candidate HPV-specific clones and E7-related motifs expanded in tumor. The functional HPV-specific definition rests on just a couple of HPV16-positive patients.

The protocol was immunoSEQ multiplex PCR, while the TCRdb copy is restricted to in-frame clones and leaves out a portion. The data contain some 11,000 clones, about 70% of them singletons. Per the germline V gene, CDR1 is KGHSY and CDR2 is FQNENV. Trimming cost V 4 bases and J 4 bases; bases outside gene matches: 2. The CDR3 covers 15 residues. As for this clone: The antigen remains unidentified.

The sequence came from a human donor with HPV-associated anogenital cancer. The sample was taken from a patient who underwent chemoradiotherapy. V and J are TRBV16 and TRBJ2-2; 11 bases match TRBD2. In nucleotides, the CDR3 is TGTGCCAGCAGCCCTAGCGGGAGGACCACCGGGGAGCTGTTTTTT. Its protein product is CASSPSGRTTGELFF.